Listed below are T cell receptor beta chains from one sample, sequenced in a study of breast tumors, draining lymph nodes, adjacent tissues. From the multiplex PCR reads, TCRdb called clonotypes with MiXCR, one entry per CDR3 protein. The sample includes some 130,000 distinct CDR3 sequences, 20% of them seen just once. Sample: axillary lymph node tissue. The origin of the receptors is a female donor with breast cancer. Some clones in this sample may be carry-over from other donors' samples. Each CDR3 is given with its conserved first and last residue. A D gene is named only where the DNA matches it firmly. Some rows mark clone size as missing; the rest say once, few, many or name a class of expanded clone.

V: TRBV20-1
size: NA
D: NA
J: TRBJ2-2
DNA: TGCAGTGCTACCCTGGCGGGATCCCCCCCCGGGGAGCTGTTTTTT
CDR3: CSATLAGSPPGELFF

V: TRBV6-6
size: few
D: NA
J: TRBJ2-6
DNA: TGTGCCAGCAGTACCTTTGCCGCAAGCTCTGGGGCCAACGTCCTGACTTTC
CDR3: CASSTFAASSGANVLTF

V: TRBV2
size: many
D: TRBD1
J: TRBJ1-2
DNA: TGTGCCAGCAGTGGACAAGACAGGGGAAGTGGTGGCTACACCTTC
CDR3: CASSGQDRGSGGYTF

V: TRBV4-2
size: many
D: NA
J: TRBJ1-2
DNA: TGTGCCAGCAGCCAAGCCGGGGGGGATGGCTACACCTTC
CDR3: CASSQAGGDGYTF

V: TRBV27
size: few
D: NA
J: TRBJ2-3
DNA: TGTGCCAGCAGTTATAGCCCGATAAAATTAGCTGATACGCAGTATTTT
CDR3: CASSYSPIKLADTQYF

V: TRBV20-1
size: many
D: TRBD1
J: TRBJ2-5
DNA: TGCAGTGCTAGCCCCGGGACAGGGCCCCGCGAGACCCAGTACTTC
CDR3: CSASPGTGPRETQYF

V: TRBV7-6
size: many
D: NA
J: TRBJ2-3
DNA: TGTGCCAGCAGCTTAGCGACCGGTAAGACGGGGACGCAGTATTTT
CDR3: CASSLATGKTGTQYF

V: TRBV9
size: many
D: NA
J: TRBJ2-2
DNA: TGTGCCAGCAGCCCCACAGGGAACACCGGGGAGCTGTTTTTT
CDR3: CASSPTGNTGELFF

V: TRBV7-3
size: many
D: NA
J: TRBJ2-5
DNA: TGTGCCAGCAGCCTCCAGCGGGAAGAGACCCAGTACTTC
CDR3: CASSLQREETQYF

V: TRBV2
size: many
D: TRBD1
J: TRBJ1-6
DNA: TGTGCCAGCAGTGAAGCCTTGGACAGGGTTAATTCACCCCTCCACTTT
CDR3: CASSEALDRVNSPLHF

V: TRBV29-1
size: many
D: NA
J: TRBJ2-3
DNA: TGCAGCGTTGTTTTCCCCGCAAATACGCAGTATTTT
CDR3: CSVVFPANTQYF

V: TRBV5-1
size: many
D: NA
J: TRBJ1-4
DNA: TGCGCCAGCAGCGAAATGGGACACTCTAATGAAAAACTGTTTTTT
CDR3: CASSEMGHSNEKLFF

V: TRBV15
size: many
D: NA
J: TRBJ2-3
DNA: TGTGCCACCAGCAGAGTAGGGCAGTGGAGCGGAGATACGCAGTATTTT
CDR3: CATSRVGQWSGDTQYF

V: TRBV28
size: many
D: NA
J: TRBJ2-7
DNA: TGTGCCAGCGCGAGTGACAGCAAGTACTTC
CDR3: CASASDSKYF

V: TRBV11-1
size: many
D: TRBD1
J: TRBJ2-7
DNA: TGTGCCAGCAGCTGGACAGGGGACTACGAGCAGTACTTC
CDR3: CASSWTGDYEQYF

V: TRBV19
size: NA
D: TRBD2
J: TRBJ2-1
DNA: TGTGCCAGTACCCTCGCTAGCGGGATGCTCAATGAGCAGTTCTTC
CDR3: CASTLASGMLNEQFF

V: TRBV5-1
size: many
D: TRBD2
J: TRBJ2-1
DNA: TGCGCCAGCAGCTTCGCGGGGGGGTACAATGAGCAGTTCTTC
CDR3: CASSFAGGYNEQFF

V: TRBV6-6
size: many
D: TRBD1
J: TRBJ2-7
DNA: TGTGCCACCACCGGGACAGGGTCCTACGAGCAGTACTTC
CDR3: CATTGTGSYEQYF

V: TRBV7-9
size: many
D: TRBD1
J: TRBJ1-2
DNA: TGTGCCAGCAGCTCGGAGTCGACAGGGGTTTATGGCTACACCTTC
CDR3: CASSSESTGVYGYTF

V: TRBV5-4
size: NA
D: TRBD2
J: TRBJ2-3
DNA: TGTGCCAGCAGCCAGGGGACTAGCGGGGGGTGGGTAGATACGCAGTATTTT
CDR3: CASSQGTSGGWVDTQYF

V: TRBV15
size: many
D: TRBD2
J: TRBJ2-2
DNA: TGTGCCACCCGACTAGCGGGAGAATTAAATCCCGGGGAGCTGTTTTTT
CDR3: CATRLAGELNPGELFF

V: TRBV5-5
size: many
D: NA
J: TRBJ1-5
DNA: TGTGCCAGCAGCTTAACGGGGACCGGTTATCAGCCCCAGCATTTT
CDR3: CASSLTGTGYQPQHF

V: TRBV4-2
size: many
D: TRBD2
J: TRBJ2-1
DNA: TGTGCCAGCAGCCAAGATTTCTCAGCGGGATTGGGGAATGAGCAGTTCTTC
CDR3: CASSQDFSAGLGNEQFF

V: TRBV20-1
size: many
D: TRBD1
J: TRBJ1-2
DNA: TGCAGTGCTAGAGATCTATCGGGACAGGGTCGTGCCTATGGCTACACCTTC
CDR3: CSARDLSGQGRAYGYTF

V: TRBV6-5
size: many
D: NA
J: TRBJ1-3
DNA: TGTGCCAGCAGTTACTCCGTGGCAGCCAGCTCTGGAAACACCATATATTTT
CDR3: CASSYSVAASSGNTIYF

V: TRBV24-1
size: many
D: NA
J: TRBJ1-2
DNA: TGTGCCACCAGTGATTCAGGAAACGGCTACACCTTC
CDR3: CATSDSGNGYTF

V: TRBV9
size: many
D: TRBD2
J: TRBJ2-1
DNA: TGTGCCAGCAGCGTAGAACTTGCGGGAGGGGTCAATGAGCAGTTCTTC
CDR3: CASSVELAGGVNEQFF

V: TRBV9
size: NA
D: NA
J: TRBJ2-1
DNA: TGTGCCAGCAGCGTAGCGGGCTCCTACAATGAGCAGTTCTTC
CDR3: CASSVAGSYNEQFF

V: TRBV5-1
size: many
D: NA
J: TRBJ2-3
DNA: TGCGCCAGCAGCTTCGGAGGGGATAGCACAGATACGCAGTATTTT
CDR3: CASSFGGDSTDTQYF

V: TRBV27
size: NA
D: NA
J: TRBJ2-1
DNA: TGTGTCAGCAGTTTCGGGACTCTCAATGAGCAGTTCTTC
CDR3: CVSSFGTLNEQFF

V: TRBV20-1
size: many
D: NA
J: TRBJ1-3
DNA: TGCAGTGCCAGGGGCCGCTCTGGAAACACCATATATTTT
CDR3: CSARGRSGNTIYF

V: TRBV28
size: few
D: TRBD1
J: TRBJ2-7
DNA: TGTGCCAGCAGGGACCCCGGGACAGGGATCCACGAGCAGTACTTC
CDR3: CASRDPGTGIHEQYF

V: TRBV20-1
size: many
D: NA
J: TRBJ2-2
DNA: TGCAGTGCTAGACCCAGCGGTATCGGGGAGCTGTTTTTT
CDR3: CSARPSGIGELFF

V: TRBV6-1
size: many
D: TRBD1
J: TRBJ2-7
DNA: TGTGCCAGCAGGCGGACAGGGCCCTACGAGCAGTACTTC
CDR3: CASRRTGPYEQYF

V: TRBV2
size: many
D: TRBD1
J: TRBJ2-7
DNA: TGTGCCAGCAGTGTTTTGGACAGGGCGTACTTC
CDR3: CASSVLDRAYF

V: TRBV7-2
size: NA
D: NA
J: TRBJ2-7
DNA: TGTGCCAGCAGCCCCACTGGCGGGGACGCCTACGAGCAGTACTTC
CDR3: CASSPTGGDAYEQYF

V: TRBV20-1
size: many
D: NA
J: TRBJ2-7
DNA: TGCAGTGCTAGAGCAGGGGACGAGCAGTACTTC
CDR3: CSARAGDEQYF

V: TRBV6-5
size: many
D: TRBD1
J: TRBJ1-6
DNA: TGTGCCAGCAGTTCGGGACAGGGCGGTTCACCCCTCCACTTT
CDR3: CASSSGQGGSPLHF

V: TRBV10-2
size: many
D: NA
J: TRBJ2-1
DNA: TGCGCCAGCAAAAAACCCAATGAGCAGTTCTTC
CDR3: CASKKPNEQFF

V: TRBV5-5
size: NA
D: NA
J: TRBJ1-4
DNA: TGTGCCAGCAGCTCGAACTACAGGGCGAGCGGTGAAAAGCTGTTTTTT
CDR3: CASSSNYRASGEKLFF